Listed below are T cell receptor beta chains from one sample, sequenced in a study of control samples from healthy donors and cancer patients. Data came from immunoSEQ multiplex PCR; TCRdb stores just in-frame clones and leaves some out. The table lists 55,000 to 65,000 clones, approximately 89% of them singletons. The sequenced material came from PBMCs. Receptor source: a woman aged 55-70 years with lung cancer. The CDR3 runs from the conserved cysteine through the conserved F or W. The order of the fields is V gene, D gene, clone size, CDR3 length, J gene, CDR3 DNA, CDR3 protein. D genes are given only for firm matches. Size is stated for part of the rows, as once, few or many counts, or as a class when the clone is expanded.

v_gene: TRBV27
d_gene: NA
abundance: medium-sized
len: 17
j_gene: TRBJ1-2
CDR3nt: TGTGCCAGCACCAGTGGCAGCGCGGAGACAGCTTATAGGGGCTACACCTTC
CDR3aa: CASTSGSAETAYRGYTF

v_gene: TRBV2
d_gene: NA
abundance: NA
len: 13
j_gene: TRBJ1-2
CDR3nt: TGTGCCAGCAGTGGACGGGGTGGGTATGGCTACACCTTC
CDR3aa: CASSGRGGYGYTF

v_gene: TRBV9
d_gene: TRBD2
abundance: NA
len: 14
j_gene: TRBJ2-7
CDR3nt: TGTGCCAGCAGCGTATGGCGGGAGGGAGGGGAGCAGTACTTC
CDR3aa: CASSVWREGGEQYF

v_gene: TRBV6-5
d_gene: NA
abundance: few
len: 14
j_gene: TRBJ1-6
CDR3nt: TGTGCCAGTGTCGGGACGATAGATAATTCACCCCTCCACTTT
CDR3aa: CASVGTIDNSPLHF

v_gene: TRBV2
d_gene: NA
abundance: few
len: 14
j_gene: TRBJ1-5
CDR3nt: TGTGCCAGCAATAACGGTTATAGCAATCAGCCCCAGCATTTT
CDR3aa: CASNNGYSNQPQHF

v_gene: TRBV6-6
d_gene: NA
abundance: NA
len: 14
j_gene: TRBJ1-2
CDR3nt: TGTGCCAGCAGATCGGGCCCACCTAACTATGGCTACACCTTC
CDR3aa: CASRSGPPNYGYTF

v_gene: TRBV5-4
d_gene: TRBD1
abundance: NA
len: 16
j_gene: TRBJ2-5
CDR3nt: TGTGCCAGCAGCTTGCCTGGACAGGGCGTTAGAGAGACCCAGTACTTC
CDR3aa: CASSLPGQGVRETQYF

v_gene: TRBV5-1
d_gene: TRBD1
abundance: once
len: 16
j_gene: TRBJ2-3
CDR3nt: TGCGCCAGCAGCCTCAGGACAGGGGGGGGCACAGATACGCAGTATTTT
CDR3aa: CASSLRTGGGTDTQYF

v_gene: TRBV6-6
d_gene: TRBD1
abundance: once
len: 14
j_gene: TRBJ1-2
CDR3nt: TGTGCCAGCAGTCGGACAGGGGGCGGCTATGGCTACACCTTC
CDR3aa: CASSRTGGGYGYTF

v_gene: TRBV4-2
d_gene: NA
abundance: NA
len: 15
j_gene: TRBJ2-7
CDR3nt: TGTGCCAGCAGCCAAGTTGTCGAGTCGATCTACGAGCAGTACTTC
CDR3aa: CASSQVVESIYEQYF

v_gene: TRBV11-2
d_gene: NA
abundance: NA
len: 13
j_gene: TRBJ1-6
CDR3nt: TGTGCCAGCAGCTTAGGATCTGGATCACCCCTCCACTTT
CDR3aa: CASSLGSGSPLHF

v_gene: TRBV11-2
d_gene: NA
abundance: NA
len: 15
j_gene: TRBJ2-7
CDR3nt: TGTGCCAGCAGCCCAAACCAGGGTTCCCTGGGAGAGCAGTACTTC
CDR3aa: CASSPNQGSLGEQYF

v_gene: TRBV5-1
d_gene: NA
abundance: NA
len: 14
j_gene: TRBJ1-4
CDR3nt: TGCGCCAGCAGCGTCGACAGTATCAATGAAAAACTGTTTTTT
CDR3aa: CASSVDSINEKLFF

v_gene: TRBV7-2
d_gene: NA
abundance: NA
len: 14
j_gene: TRBJ1-5
CDR3nt: TGTGCCAGCAGCCGGGGCTATAGCAATCAGCCCCAGCATTTT
CDR3aa: CASSRGYSNQPQHF

v_gene: TRBV18
d_gene: NA
abundance: once
len: 14
j_gene: TRBJ2-7
CDR3nt: TGTGCCAGCTCTTCAGCGGATCAGCCCTACGAGCAGTACTTC
CDR3aa: CASSSADQPYEQYF

v_gene: TRBV4-1
d_gene: NA
abundance: NA
len: 15
j_gene: TRBJ1-4
CDR3nt: TGCGCCAGCAGCCCTCTTGGAGCAACTAATGAAAAACTGTTTTTT
CDR3aa: CASSPLGATNEKLFF

v_gene: TRBV11-2
d_gene: NA
abundance: NA
len: 14
j_gene: TRBJ1-5
CDR3nt: TGTGCCAGCAGCTTTGGGTTGGCCAATCAGCCCCAGCATTTT
CDR3aa: CASSFGLANQPQHF

v_gene: TRBV5-1
d_gene: NA
abundance: NA
len: 12
j_gene: TRBJ2-1
CDR3nt: TGCGCCAGCAGATTGTACCGAGGAGAGCAGTTCTTC
CDR3aa: CASRLYRGEQFF

v_gene: TRBV6-5
d_gene: TRBD2
abundance: NA
len: 15
j_gene: TRBJ2-2
CDR3nt: TGTGCCAGCAGGTTACCGGGACTAAACACCGGGGAGCTGTTTTTT
CDR3aa: CASRLPGLNTGELFF

v_gene: TRBV5-4
d_gene: TRBD1
abundance: NA
len: 15
j_gene: TRBJ2-7
CDR3nt: TGTGCCAGCAGCTCGCGACAGGGGGCGGAACACGAGCAGTACTTC
CDR3aa: CASSSRQGAEHEQYF

v_gene: TRBV6-5
d_gene: NA
abundance: NA
len: 15
j_gene: TRBJ2-1
CDR3nt: TGTGCCAGCAGTTTAACCTATGCCTCCTACAATGAGCAGTTCTTC
CDR3aa: CASSLTYASYNEQFF

v_gene: TRBV20-1
d_gene: NA
abundance: NA
len: 11
j_gene: TRBJ1-1
CDR3nt: TGCAGTGCTAGAGACCCTCCTCAAGCTTTCTTT
CDR3aa: CSARDPPQAFF

v_gene: TRBV4-2
d_gene: NA
abundance: NA
len: 17
j_gene: TRBJ2-3
CDR3nt: TGTGCCAGCAGCCAAGGCCTGACTAGTTCGAGGACAGATACGCAGTATTTT
CDR3aa: CASSQGLTSSRTDTQYF

v_gene: TRBV6-5
d_gene: NA
abundance: NA
len: 15
j_gene: TRBJ1-4
CDR3nt: TGTGCCAGCACCCCAACCCAAGCTTGGGATGAAAAACTGTTTTTT
CDR3aa: CASTPTQAWDEKLFF

v_gene: TRBV2
d_gene: NA
abundance: NA
len: 17
j_gene: TRBJ1-5
CDR3nt: TGTGCCAGCACCCAGTCCCGGGACTGGGGACGGCTTCAGCCCCAGCATTTT
CDR3aa: CASTQSRDWGRLQPQHF

v_gene: TRBV24-1
d_gene: TRBD1
abundance: NA
len: 15
j_gene: TRBJ2-7
CDR3nt: TGTGCCACCAGTGACCAAGACAGGGGGCTATACGAGCAGTACTTC
CDR3aa: CATSDQDRGLYEQYF

v_gene: TRBV30
d_gene: NA
abundance: NA
len: 13
j_gene: TRBJ1-4
CDR3nt: TGTGCCTGGAGTAACAGACTCAATGAAAAACTGTTTTTT
CDR3aa: CAWSNRLNEKLFF

v_gene: TRBV5-1
d_gene: TRBD2
abundance: NA
len: 15
j_gene: TRBJ2-1
CDR3nt: TGCGCCAGCAGCTCGACTAGCGGGAGCTACAATGAGCAGTTCTTC
CDR3aa: CASSSTSGSYNEQFF

v_gene: TRBV5-6
d_gene: TRBD1
abundance: once
len: 15
j_gene: TRBJ1-2
CDR3nt: TGTGCCAGCAGCTTGGGGACAGGGGGCCACTATGGCTACACCTTC
CDR3aa: CASSLGTGGHYGYTF

v_gene: TRBV12-3/TRBV12-4
d_gene: NA
abundance: NA
len: 13
j_gene: TRBJ2-1
CDR3nt: TGTGCCAGCAGGCTGAGCTCCTACAATGAGCAGTTCTTC
CDR3aa: CASRLSSYNEQFF

v_gene: TRBV5-4
d_gene: NA
abundance: NA
len: 15
j_gene: TRBJ2-1
CDR3nt: TGTGCCAGCAGCTTGCAGGAGGGGAGGGGGTCCGAGCAGTTCTTC
CDR3aa: CASSLQEGRGSEQFF

v_gene: TRBV4-2
d_gene: NA
abundance: once
len: 14
j_gene: TRBJ1-6
CDR3nt: TGTGCCAGCAGCAGCCGGGACGTAGATTCACCCCTCCACTTT
CDR3aa: CASSSRDVDSPLHF

v_gene: TRBV18
d_gene: TRBD1
abundance: NA
len: 13
j_gene: TRBJ2-7
CDR3nt: TGTGCCAGCTTACCCGGGACAGGGGAGGAGCAGTACTTC
CDR3aa: CASLPGTGEEQYF

v_gene: TRBV19
d_gene: NA
abundance: NA
len: 15
j_gene: TRBJ1-1
CDR3nt: TGTGCCAGTATAATGGGGGGGGGAATTAACACTGAAGCTTTCTTT
CDR3aa: CASIMGGGINTEAFF

v_gene: TRBV5-1
d_gene: NA
abundance: once
len: 14
j_gene: TRBJ2-1
CDR3nt: TGCGCCAGCAGCTTGCAACTAGTCTACAATGAGCAGTTCTTC
CDR3aa: CASSLQLVYNEQFF

v_gene: TRBV14
d_gene: NA
abundance: NA
len: 17
j_gene: TRBJ2-1
CDR3nt: TGTGCCAGCAGCCCCCGTATAGCGTTGAGCTCCTACAATGAGCAGTTCTTC
CDR3aa: CASSPRIALSSYNEQFF

v_gene: TRBV9
d_gene: TRBD1
abundance: NA
len: 16
j_gene: TRBJ1-4
CDR3nt: TGTGCCAGCAGCGCAATAGGACAGGGATCTAATGAAAAACTGTTTTTT
CDR3aa: CASSAIGQGSNEKLFF

v_gene: TRBV3-1/TRBV3-2
d_gene: NA
abundance: NA
len: 15
j_gene: TRBJ2-5
CDR3nt: TGTGCCAGCAGCCAGGCAAGGGGAGGCCAAGAGACCCAGTACTTC
CDR3aa: CASSQARGGQETQYF

v_gene: TRBV28
d_gene: TRBD2
abundance: NA
len: 17
j_gene: TRBJ2-1
CDR3nt: TGTGCCAGCAGTTACCCCGATAGCGGGACGGTCTACAATGAGCAGTTCTTC
CDR3aa: CASSYPDSGTVYNEQFF

v_gene: TRBV10-3
d_gene: NA
abundance: NA
len: 12
j_gene: TRBJ2-7
CDR3nt: TGTGCCATCAGCGACCCCCCCGAGGAGCAGTACTTC
CDR3aa: CAISDPPEEQYF

v_gene: TRBV3-1/TRBV3-2
d_gene: NA
abundance: NA
len: 13
j_gene: TRBJ2-3
CDR3nt: TGTGCCAGCAGCCAAGGCGAGGTGCATACGCAGTATTTT
CDR3aa: CASSQGEVHTQYF

v_gene: TRBV12-3/TRBV12-4
d_gene: NA
abundance: NA
len: 13
j_gene: TRBJ1-2
CDR3nt: TGTGCCAGCAGTTTGGAGGGAGTCTATGGCTACACCTTC
CDR3aa: CASSLEGVYGYTF

v_gene: TRBV5-6
d_gene: NA
abundance: NA
len: 15
j_gene: TRBJ1-5
CDR3nt: TGTGCCAGCAGTAGGGAGGGATATAGCAATCAGCCCCAGCATTTT
CDR3aa: CASSREGYSNQPQHF

v_gene: TRBV27
d_gene: TRBD1
abundance: NA
len: 14
j_gene: TRBJ2-5
CDR3nt: TGTGCCAGCAGTCCTGGGACAGGGAGCGAGACCCAGTACTTC
CDR3aa: CASSPGTGSETQYF

v_gene: TRBV19
d_gene: NA
abundance: once
len: 15
j_gene: TRBJ2-6
CDR3nt: TGTGCCAGTAGTATCTTCGGATCCGGGGCCAACGTCCTGACTTTC
CDR3aa: CASSIFGSGANVLTF